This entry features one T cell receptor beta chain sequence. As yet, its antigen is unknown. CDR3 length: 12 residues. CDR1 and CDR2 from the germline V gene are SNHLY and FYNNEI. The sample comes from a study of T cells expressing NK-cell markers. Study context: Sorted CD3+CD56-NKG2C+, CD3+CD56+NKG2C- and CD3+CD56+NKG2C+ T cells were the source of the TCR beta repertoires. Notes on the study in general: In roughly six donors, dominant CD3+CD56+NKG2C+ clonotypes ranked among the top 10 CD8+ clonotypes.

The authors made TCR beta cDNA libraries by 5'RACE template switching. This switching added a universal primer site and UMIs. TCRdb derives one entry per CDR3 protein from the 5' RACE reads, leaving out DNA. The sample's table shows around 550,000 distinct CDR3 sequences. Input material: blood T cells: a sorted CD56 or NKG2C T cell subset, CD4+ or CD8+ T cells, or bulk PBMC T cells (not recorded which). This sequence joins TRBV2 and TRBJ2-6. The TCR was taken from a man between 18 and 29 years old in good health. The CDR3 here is CASSDRANVLTF.